The 5 T cell receptor beta chains given below trace back to one sample, sequenced in a study of T cell responses to AZD1222 COVID-19 vaccine. Clones were sequenced by immunoSEQ multiplex PCR, and TCRdb holds only the in-frame ones, with some missing. The sample comprises 150,000 or so clones, over 75% of which are singletons, and roughly 7.3% rests with the top ten. Sequences were derived from peripheral blood, sampled on day 0 of AZD1222 vaccination. These receptors came from an adult in good health.

This chain connects TRBV3-1 (or the pseudogene TRBV3-2) to TRBJ2-5; 9 bases align to TRBD2. V lost 0 bases and J lost 0; bases outside the gene matches: 14. The CDR3 extends over 20 amino acids. Germline V gene sequence: CDR1 LGHDT, CDR2 YNNKEL (reference sequence). The CDR3 DNA is TGTGCCAGCAGCCAAGAGACAGGGCCAGCTAGCGGGACTCACCAAGAGACCCAGTACTTC. Translated, it gives CASSQETGPASGTHQETQYF.

As regards this clone: At one end the junction does not follow the germline gene, possibly because of a read error. The chain has TRBV16 and TRBJ2-2; D not certain. Germline CDR1 KGHSY, CDR2 FQNENV. The length of the CDR3 is 13 residues. The CDR3: CASGHYYTGELFF. CDR3 DNA: TGTGCCAGCGGCCATTATTACACCGGGGAGCTGTTTTTT.

The chain has TRBV6-1 and TRBJ1-5, with 9 bases fitting TRBD1. The CDR3 covers 16 residues. V dropped 2 bases and J dropped 4; count of bases not matched to a gene: 6. CDR1 MNHNS and CDR2 SASEGT come from the germline V gene. CDR3 residues: CASSEIGTGINQPQHF. The CDR3 nucleotides read TGTGCCAGCAGTGAAATAGGGACAGGGATTAATCAGCCCCAGCATTTT.

The J gene is TRBJ1-2, the V gene TRBV19; D ambiguous. In germline, CDR1 is LNHDA, CDR2 SQIVND (reference sequence). CDR3 length: 12 amino acids. V was pared by 2 bases and J by 3 bases, with 4 bases between. The CDR3 DNA reads TGTGCCAGTAGTATAAGCGACTATGGCTACACCTTC. Protein product: CASSISDYGYTF.

This chain uses TRBV11-2 with TRBJ2-4; perhaps TRBD1 as D (8 bases). Germline loops: CDR1 SGHAT, CDR2 FQNNGV. CDR3 size: 14 residues. V dropped 5 bases and J dropped 5 bases, with 13 bases sitting between them. The CDR3 spells CASSRTGGENIQYF. CDR3 bases: TGTGCCAGCAGCCGAACAGGGGGGGAAAACATTCAGTACTTC.